This entry lists 2 T cell receptor beta chains sequenced from one sample in a study of blood T cell repertoires in COVID-19. Assay: immunoSEQ multiplex PCR; the TCRdb copy retains only in-frame clones and omits some. This table has 380,000 or so clones, approximately 89% appearing once. The sample was PBMCs or T cells enriched from blood (not recorded which). These receptors were collected from a man aged 25-40 years who had recovered from COVID-19.

The rearrangement uses TRBV27 and TRBJ2-7; maybe TRBD1 (6 bases). The CDR3 runs to 15 residues. Germline V gene sequence: CDR1 MNHEY, CDR2 SMNVEV (reference sequence). V lost 2 bases to trimming and J lost 3 bases, with 14 bases between them. CDR3 DNA: TGTGCCAGCAGTTTAAGGTGGGGCAGGGGCTACGAGCAGTACTTC. It yields the protein CASSLRWGRGYEQYF.

The gene calls are TRBV5-1 and TRBJ1-1, with 9 bases that match TRBD1. The V and J ends lost 0 bases and 5 bases, in that order; junction bases with no gene match: 5. The CDR3 contains 15 residues. CDR1 is SGHRS, CDR2 YFSETQ, per germline. The CDR3 nucleotides are TGCGCCAGCAGCTTGGGAGGGACAGGGAAGACTGAAGCTTTCTTT. Encoded protein: CASSLGGTGKTEAFF.